A selection of T cell receptor beta chains follows, all from one sample in a study of cytotoxic CD8 clonotypes in ibrutinib-treated CLL. Here immunoSEQ multiplex PCR was the method, and the copy in TCRdb shows in-frame clones only, minus some. Of approximately 120,000 clones listed, about 85% are singletons. Specimen: PBMCs, collected after 24 months of ibrutinib treatment. Receptors originate from a human donor with chronic lymphocytic leukemia. Each CDR3 is given with its conserved first and last residue. The D gene is left open where the match is weak. Clone size is shown for a subset of rows, as once, few, many or a class of expanded clone.

d_gene | len | j_gene | v_gene | abundance | CDR3aa | CDR3nt
TRBD2 | 15 | TRBJ2-2 | TRBV6-6 | . | CASSYGRVNTGELFF | TGTGCCAGCAGTTATGGGAGGGTAAACACCGGGGAGCTGTTTTTT
TRBD1 | 17 | TRBJ2-4 | TRBV5-1 | . | CASSKTGTGRVENIQYF | TGCGCCAGCAGTAAGACCGGGACAGGGAGAGTTGAAAACATTCAGTACTTC
TRBD1 | 16 | TRBJ1-1 | TRBV30 | . | CAWSPRQGLMNTEAFF | TGTGCCTGGAGTCCCAGACAGGGACTCATGAACACTGAAGCTTTCTTT
. | 16 | TRBJ1-6 | TRBV7-2 | . | CASSLGVWSMGSPLHF | TGTGCCAGCAGCTTAGGGGTCTGGTCGATGGGGTCACCCCTCCACTTT
. | 15 | TRBJ1-1 | TRBV5-5 | . | CASTTSSRGNTEAFF | TGTGCCAGCACCACCTCCAGTCGAGGGAACACTGAAGCTTTCTTT
. | 15 | TRBJ2-5 | TRBV11-2 | few | CASSPTRQTEETQYF | TGTGCCAGCAGCCCAACACGGCAAACTGAAGAGACCCAGTACTTC
TRBD1 | 17 | TRBJ1-2 | TRBV15 | . | CATSRGSVTGGDYGYTF | TGTGCCACCAGCAGAGGATCAGTGACAGGGGGGGACTATGGCTACACCTTC
TRBD1 | 15 | TRBJ2-7 | TRBV5-1 | once | CASSPTGATPPEQYF | TGCGCCAGCAGTCCTACAGGGGCGACCCCCCCTGAGCAGTACTTC
. | 14 | TRBJ2-4 | TRBV7-2 | . | CASSLGGVKNIQYF | TGTGCCAGCAGCTTAGGCGGGGTCAAAAACATTCAGTACTTC
TRBD2 | 14 | TRBJ2-3 | TRBV7-2 | . | CASSPSGSTDTQYF | TGTGCCAGCAGCCCTAGCGGGAGCACAGATACGCAGTATTTT
. | 14 | TRBJ1-6 | TRBV9 | . | CASSITGGNSPLHF | TGTGCCAGCAGTATAACGGGGGGGAATTCACCCCTCCACTTT
TRBD2 | 15 | TRBJ2-7 | TRBV11-2 | . | CASSLDLAGGYEQYF | TGTGCCAGCAGCTTAGACCTAGCGGGGGGATACGAGCAGTACTTC
. | 15 | TRBJ2-5 | TRBV18 | . | CASSLAVTVVETQYF | TGTGCCAGCTCACTTGCAGTGACCGTTGTGGAGACCCAGTACTTC
TRBD1 | 20 | TRBJ2-1 | TRBV11-3 | few | CASSLDLTGGLGSSYNEQFF | TGTGCCAGCAGCTTAGATCTTACAGGGGGCCTGGGGAGCTCCTACAATGAGCAGTTCTTC
TRBD1 | 16 | TRBJ2-7 | TRBV11-1 | . | CASSTLRDRGFYEQYF | TGTGCCAGCAGCACACTCCGGGACAGGGGTTTCTACGAGCAGTACTTC
TRBD2 | 12 | TRBJ2-7 | TRBV6-6 | once | CATRGGTYEQYF | TGTGCCACGCGGGGGGGAACCTACGAGCAGTACTTC
TRBD1 | 15 | TRBJ2-5 | TRBV7-2 | . | CASSFRQGRQETQYF | TGTGCCAGCAGCTTCCGACAGGGGCGCCAAGAGACCCAGTACTTC
TRBD2 | 13 | TRBJ2-5 | TRBV7-7 | once | CASSFSGGKTQYF | TGTGCCAGCAGCTTCTCCGGGGGGAAGACCCAGTACTTC
. | 14 | TRBJ2-2 | TRBV29-1 | . | CSVFARSNTGELFF | TGCAGCGTTTTCGCCCGGTCGAACACCGGGGAGCTGTTTTTT
TRBD2 | 15 | TRBJ2-1 | TRBV30 | . | CAWSPGLVSHNEQFF | TGTGCCTGGAGTCCCGGACTAGTCTCGCACAATGAGCAGTTCTTC
TRBD1 | 15 | TRBJ1-6 | TRBV7-8 | . | CASSPGQGSGSPLHF | TGTGCCAGCAGCCCAGGACAGGGATCGGGCTCACCCCTCCACTTT
. | 12 | TRBJ2-7 | TRBV28 | . | CASKRDSYEQYF | TGTGCCAGCAAACGCGACTCCTACGAGCAGTACTTC
. | 13 | TRBJ2-1 | TRBV2 | . | CASSPGVYNEQFF | TGTGCCAGCAGTCCCGGGGTATACAATGAGCAGTTCTTC
TRBD2 | 16 | TRBJ2-3 | TRBV9 | . | CASSPSGVRSTDTQYF | TGTGCCAGCAGCCCTAGCGGGGTCAGGAGCACAGATACGCAGTATTTT
. | 14 | TRBJ2-7 | TRBV18 | . | CASSPVQGGYEQYF | TGTGCCAGCTCACCAGTTCAGGGGGGCTACGAGCAGTACTTC
. | 15 | TRBJ2-7 | TRBV19 | . | CASSRERTVDYEQYF | TGTGCCAGTAGTCGGGAAAGGACGGTAGACTACGAGCAGTACTTC
. | 13 | TRBJ1-6 | TRBV12-5 | few | CASGTNRETPLHF | TGTGCTAGTGGAACAAACAGGGAAACACCCCTCCACTTT
. | 15 | TRBJ2-7 | TRBV5-1 | . | CASSLERQALYEQYF | TGCGCCAGCAGCTTGGAGCGTCAGGCCCTCTACGAGCAGTACTTC
TRBD1 | 17 | TRBJ2-4 | TRBV7-2 | . | CASSPRPGGLAKNIQYF | TGTGCCAGCAGCCCACGTCCAGGGGGCTTGGCCAAAAACATTCAGTACTTC
. | 13 | TRBJ1-1 | TRBV28 | . | CATFGQLNTEAFF | TGTGCCACCTTCGGACAGCTGAACACTGAAGCTTTCTTT
. | 15 | TRBJ1-2 | TRBV5-4 | . | CASSLSRFGTGGYTF | TGTGCCAGCAGCTTGTCACGATTCGGAACCGGTGGCTACACCTTC
TRBD1 | 14 | TRBJ1-1 | TRBV6-1 | . | CASDLRDRSTEAFF | TGTGCCAGCGACCTAAGGGACAGAAGCACTGAAGCTTTCTTT
. | 13 | TRBJ2-7 | TRBV7-2 | . | CASSLDSTPEQYF | TGTGCCAGCAGCTTAGATTCGACGCCAGAGCAGTACTTC
TRBD1 | 18 | TRBJ1-4 | TRBV18 | . | CASSLTGGQLQTNEKLFF | TGTGCCAGCTCACTCACAGGGGGCCAGCTTCAAACTAATGAAAAACTGTTTTTT
. | 15 | TRBJ2-3 | TRBV2 | . | CASSEGETSTDTQYF | TGTGCCAGCAGTGAAGGAGAGACCAGCACAGATACGCAGTATTTT
TRBD1 | 16 | TRBJ2-5 | TRBV9 | . | CASSAGTGEGQETQYF | TGTGCCAGCAGCGCCGGGACAGGGGAGGGACAAGAGACCCAGTACTTC
TRBD1 | 15 | TRBJ2-1 | TRBV6-1 | . | CASSEPGQGYNEQFF | TGTGCCAGCAGTGAACCGGGACAGGGATACAATGAGCAGTTCTTC
TRBD2 | 20 | TRBJ2-1 | TRBV7-8 | once | CASSLGWLAGSHVASNEQFF | TGTGCCAGCAGCTTAGGTTGGCTAGCGGGGAGTCACGTAGCCAGCAATGAGCAGTTCTTC